One sample yielded the 9 T cell receptor beta chains listed below, sequenced in a study of beta chain features in type 1 diabetes. General study points: Moderately but significantly shorter TCRB CDR3s were found in Type 1 diabetes patients in all four CD4+ subsets.

The antigens for these receptors are not known. The whole isolated RNA underwent reverse transcription, so sequencing captured expressed TCRB transcripts. Some clones are missing from TCRdb's copy, which holds only in-frame ones; the method was immunoSEQ multiplex PCR. Counted here are about 41,000 clones, approximately 61% occurring once; the ten biggest clones make up approximately 1.6%. The material sequenced was Tregs from blood. The receptors shown here come from a man under 40 with type 1 diabetes. Some clones in this sample may be carry-over from other donors' samples.

The CDR3 spells CASSPGFYTQYF. The CDR3 DNA is TGCGCCAGCAGCCCCGGGTTCTATACGCAGTATTTT. The rearrangement joins TRBV5-1 to TRBJ2-3; D is unclear. CDR3 length equals 12 residues. CDR1 SGHRS and CDR2 YFSETQ come from the germline V gene. The V end was cut by 4 bases, the J end by 7 bases, with 10 bases between.

V is TRBV5-4 and J is TRBJ2-3, with D maybe TRBD2 (5 bases). With 3 bases removed from V and 7 bases from J, the gap between germline ends came to 9 bases. CDR1 SGHNT and CDR2 YYREEE come from the germline V gene (reference sequence). This CDR3 region has 12 residues. The CDR3 spells CASSSPGNTQYF. DNA of the CDR3: TGTGCCAGCAGCTCCCCGGGGAATACGCAGTATTTT.

The table lists this clone with a few counts. The chain is built from TRBV2 and TRBJ2-5; D remains unclear. V lost 6 bases and J lost 0, with 5 bases in between. Germline CDR1 reads SNHLY; CDR2 reads FYNNEI. The CDR3 is 12 residues long. In DNA form, the CDR3 reads TGTGCCAGCAGGGGCTACCAAGAGACCCAGTACTTC. It yields the protein CASRGYQETQYF.

The chain joins TRBV18 to TRBJ1-5, with 8 bases aligning to TRBD1. The junction had 4 bases not matched to a gene; V was cut back by 4 bases and J by 2 bases. Per germline, CDR1 KGHSH and CDR2 LQKENI. The CDR3 runs to 15 residues. The CDR3 loop is CASSQRTGRNQPQHF. The CDR3, as DNA: TGTGCCAGCTCACAGCGGACAGGGCGCAATCAGCCCCAGCATTTT.

V usage is TRBV5-1 and J usage is TRBJ2-2, with D perhaps matching TRBD2 (5 bases). The CDR3 has 15 amino acids. Trimming shortened V by 0 bases and J by 4 bases, and 10 bases separated the two germline ends. CDR1 SGHRS and CDR2 YFSETQ come from the germline V gene. The CDR3 sequence: CASSLAGDLTGELFF. CDR3 coding DNA: TGCGCCAGCAGCTTGGCCGGGGATCTCACCGGGGAGCTGTTTTTT.

The V and J genes are TRBV18 and TRBJ2-1; TRBD2 agrees at 7 bases. Losses at the gene ends were 6 bases for V and 6 bases for J; bases not matched to a gene: 5. This CDR3 is built from 13 residues. CDR1 is KGHSH, CDR2 LQKENI, per germline. The CDR3: CASSPGTTNEQFF. CDR3 in DNA: TGTGCCAGCTCCCCCGGGACTACCAATGAGCAGTTCTTC.

The chain links TRBV7-9 to TRBJ2-1, with no clear D. Per germline, CDR1 SEHNR and CDR2 FQNEAQ (reference sequence). Trimming cost V 5 bases and J 0 bases, with 17 bases left between them. The CDR3 covers 17 residues. CDR3 DNA: TGTGCCAGCAGCGCCGGTTTTGGCGGCTACTCCTACAATGAGCAGTTCTTC. As protein: CASSAGFGGYSYNEQFF.

This clone has more than one count but fewer than ten. The chain recombines TRBV7-9 with TRBJ1-1; perhaps TRBD1 as D (6 bases). Germline-derived CDR1 and CDR2 are SEHNR and FQNEAQ (reference sequence). With 5 bases removed from V and 11 bases from J, the gap between germline ends came to 24 bases. The CDR3 runs 15 residues. CDR3 DNA sequence: TGTGCCAGCAGCCCGCCGGGGGGAAGGGGGTCTTACGCTTTCTTT. This codes for CASSPPGGRGSYAFF.

In DNA form, the CDR3 reads TGTGCCAGCAGCTTATCCGCAGGCTCCTACAATGAGCAGTTCTTC. Translation: CASSLSAGSYNEQFF. The rearrangement joins TRBV5-5 to TRBJ2-1, with D unclear. This CDR3 is 15 amino acids long. Trimming took off 2 bases at V and 0 bases at J, with 9 bases between the two ends. Looked up from germline, CDR1 is SGHKS and CDR2 is YYEKEE (reference sequence).